Below, 3 T cell receptor beta chains from the same sample are listed, as sequenced in a study of vaccination effects on CD4 cells after COVID-19. The repertoire was sequenced with immunoSEQ multiplex PCR; TCRdb's copy has only in-frame clones and lacks some. The sample has around 46,000 clones; around 74% are singletons. ViraFEST used viral peptide pools to expand antigen-specific CD4+ T cells before sequencing. Upon completion of about eleven days in culture, CD4+ T cells were isolated. Participants got two doses of BNT162b2 or mRNA-1273 vaccine. Antigens of these TCRs are unknown. The specimen comprised CD4+ T cells from PBMCs cultured with HCoV-OC43 spike peptides, sampled after COVID-19 vaccination. Documented subset: HCoV-OC43 spike overlapping peptide pool stimulation. Receptor source: a human donor who received a COVID-19 vaccine.

This chain uses TRBV19 with TRBJ1-3; 10 positions agree with TRBD1. Germline CDR1 reads LNHDA; CDR2 reads SQIVND (reference sequence). This CDR3 contains 15 residues. V trimming: 6 bases; J trimming: 4 bases; junction bases outside the gene matches: 6. The CDR3 protein is CASRTGTGDGNTIYF. Written as DNA, the CDR3 is TGTGCCAGTAGAACCGGGACAGGGGACGGAAACACCATATATTTT.

This chain uses TRBV7-9 with TRBJ2-5; D unclear. Germline values: CDR1 SEHNR, CDR2 FQNEAQ (reference sequence). Trimming stripped 5 bases from V and 0 bases from J, with 10 bases between. This CDR3 is 14 amino acids long. The CDR3 loop is CASSPDTNQETQYF. The CDR3 bases are TGTGCCAGCAGCCCCGACACCAACCAAGAGACCCAGTACTTC.

This clone was observed a few times. The rearrangement joins TRBV2 to TRBJ2-7; TRBD2 matches at 7 bases. There are 18 residues in the CDR3. Germline V CDR1 and CDR2: SNHLY, FYNNEI. Germline trimming cut 4 bases from V and 3 bases from J; bases unmatched to any gene: 18. The CDR3 loop reads CASSVKYDARDYNYEQYF. The CDR3 bases are TGTGCCAGCAGTGTAAAATACGATGCACGGGACTATAACTACGAGCAGTACTTC.